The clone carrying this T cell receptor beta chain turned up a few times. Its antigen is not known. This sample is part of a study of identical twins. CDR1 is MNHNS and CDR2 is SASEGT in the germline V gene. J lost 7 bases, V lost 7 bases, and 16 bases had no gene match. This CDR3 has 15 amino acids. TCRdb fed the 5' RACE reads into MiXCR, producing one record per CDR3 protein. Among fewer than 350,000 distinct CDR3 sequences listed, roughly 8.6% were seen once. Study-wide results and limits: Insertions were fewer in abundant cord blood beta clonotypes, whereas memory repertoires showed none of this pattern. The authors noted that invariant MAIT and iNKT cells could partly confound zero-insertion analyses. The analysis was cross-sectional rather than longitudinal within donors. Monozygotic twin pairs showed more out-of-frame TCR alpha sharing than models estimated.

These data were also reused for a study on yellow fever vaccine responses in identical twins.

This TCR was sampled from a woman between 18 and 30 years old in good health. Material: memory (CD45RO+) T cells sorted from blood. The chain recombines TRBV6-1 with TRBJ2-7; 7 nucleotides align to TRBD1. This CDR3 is CASIPRQGLWGEQYF. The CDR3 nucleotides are TGTGCCAGCATCCCAAGACAGGGCCTCTGGGGTGAGCAGTACTTC.